This is a list of T cell receptor beta chains from one sample in a study of blood T cell repertoires in COVID-19. Here immunoSEQ multiplex PCR was the method, and the copy in TCRdb shows in-frame clones only, minus some. The top ten clones hold under 25% of a sample with about 180,000 clones, approximately 87% of them seen once. The specimen sequenced was peripheral blood. These receptors all stem from an older man with active or convalescent COVID-19. CDR3s include the opening cysteine and the closing phenylalanine or tryptophan. The D gene is left open where the match is weak. Clone size appears in some rows only: once, few, many, or a class for an expanded clone.

abundance	v_gene	d_gene	j_gene	CDR3aa	CDR3nt
few	TRBV15	NA	TRBJ1-3	CATRTIPKGAGNTIYF	TGTGCCACCAGGACGATCCCGAAGGGAGCTGGAAACACCATATATTTT
NA	TRBV19	NA	TRBJ1-2	CASTHGPGDGYTF	TGTGCCAGTACCCATGGGCCAGGGGATGGCTACACCTTC
NA	TRBV4-3	NA	TRBJ2-7	CASSPGLRTTTYEQYF	TGCGCCAGCTCACCAGGGTTAAGGACCACGACCTACGAGCAGTACTTC
NA	TRBV7-2	TRBD1	TRBJ1-4	CASSLATGTGNEKLFF	TGTGCCAGCAGCTTGGCGACCGGGACAGGAAATGAAAAACTGTTTTTT
NA	TRBV6-1	NA	TRBJ1-1	CASSEGRTLGTEAFF	TGTGCCAGCAGTGAAGGTAGGACTCTGGGCACTGAAGCTTTCTTT
once	TRBV15	TRBD1	TRBJ1-5	CATSRQGAYQPQHF	TGTGCCACCAGCAGACAGGGGGCATATCAGCCCCAGCATTTT
NA	TRBV28	NA	TRBJ1-6	CASLPQGDSPLHF	TGTGCCAGCCTCCCACAGGGAGATTCACCCCTCCACTTT
NA	TRBV4-2	TRBD2	TRBJ2-3	CASSPPPPKKTSGMLADTQYF	TGTGCCAGCAGCCCTCCTCCGCCGAAGAAGACTAGCGGGATGTTGGCAGATACGCAGTATTTT
NA	TRBV4-3	NA	TRBJ2-7	CASSQDSLSYEQYF	TGCGCCAGCAGCCAAGACAGTTTATCCTACGAGCAGTACTTC
NA	TRBV15	TRBD2	TRBJ2-1	CATSRKLASSYNEQFF	TGTGCCACCAGCAGAAAACTAGCGAGCTCCTACAATGAGCAGTTCTTC
NA	TRBV12-3/TRBV12-4	NA	TRBJ1-2	CASSSYRVGYTF	TGTGCCAGCAGTTCATACAGGGTTGGCTACACCTTC
NA	TRBV12-5	NA	TRBJ1-1	CASGLRFDGLAFF	TGTGCTAGTGGTTTGAGGTTTGACGGGTTGGCTTTCTTT
NA	TRBV6-5	NA	TRBJ2-4	CASKPEAKNIQYF	TGTGCCAGCAAACCGGAGGCCAAAAACATTCAGTACTTC
NA	TRBV18	NA	TRBJ2-1	CASSPPQGRARNEQFF	TGTGCCAGCTCACCCCCCCAGGGGAGGGCCCGAAATGAGCAGTTCTTC
NA	TRBV19	NA	TRBJ1-2	CASALASTGYTF	TGTGCCAGCGCATTAGCCTCCACTGGCTACACCTTC
NA	TRBV7-9	NA	TRBJ1-1	CASSRRTMNTEAFF	TGTGCCAGCAGCCGCCGGACAATGAACACTGAAGCTTTCTTT